A single sample is the source of the 21 T cell receptor beta chains below, sequenced in a study of cytotoxic CD8 clonotypes in ibrutinib-treated CLL. Here immunoSEQ multiplex PCR was the method, and the copy in TCRdb shows in-frame clones only, minus some. The sample carries about 300,000 clones, roughly four fifths recorded once. Sample: PBMCs, taken at disease progression, from a patient treated with ibrutinib. These TCRs come from a human donor with chronic lymphocytic leukemia.

CDR3 sequence: CASSLGGLVEQYF. As DNA, the CDR3 is TGTGCCAGCAGCTTAGGGGGACTAGTCGAGCAGTACTTC. The chain links TRBV13 to TRBJ2-7; TRBD2 aligns across 8 bases. V lost 0 bases to trimming and J lost 6 bases; unmatched junction nucleotides: 1. There are 13 residues in the CDR3. Germline CDR1 PRHDT, CDR2 FYEKMQ (reference sequence).

This clone was observed a handful of times. The rearrangement links TRBV9 to TRBJ2-3; the D call may be TRBD1 or TRBD2 (5 bases each). The CDR3 extends over 15 amino acids. Between the trimmed V and J ends, which lost 1 base and 3 bases, there was a span of 12 bases. Germline V gene sequence: CDR1 SGDLS, CDR2 YYNGEE. The CDR3 spells CASSVSGHGTDTQYF. CDR3 in DNA: TGTGCCAGCAGCGTATCGGGGCACGGGACAGATACGCAGTATTTT.

This chain uses TRBV6-6 with TRBJ1-1; D is unclear. Germline V lookup: CDR1 MNHNY, CDR2 SVGAGI (reference sequence). CDR3 length: 14 residues. The V gene lost 2 bases and the J gene lost 1 base, with 8 bases spanning the gap. CDR3 amino acids: CASSYGTRNTEAFF. Written as DNA, the CDR3 is TGTGCCAGCAGTTACGGAACAAGGAACACTGAAGCTTTCTTT.

This chain joins TRBV5-4 and TRBJ1-1; possible D gene TRBD1, 5 bases. The CDR3 totals 17 residues. V lost 6 bases, J lost 0 bases, and 21 bases lay in between. Per the germline V gene, CDR1 is SGHNT and CDR2 is YYREEE (reference sequence). CDR3 protein: CASTPVPPGVMNTEAFF. For the CDR3, the DNA is TGTGCCAGCACCCCAGTTCCCCCGGGGGTTATGAACACTGAAGCTTTCTTT.

This rearrangement joins TRBV6-6 to TRBJ2-4, with a weak D call TRBD1 (5 bases). V lost 2 bases and J 9 bases, leaving 14 bases between the germline ends. Germline values: CDR1 MNHNY, CDR2 SVGAGI (reference sequence). This CDR3 comprises 14 residues. DNA of the CDR3: TGTGCCAGCAGTTACGAGGCAGGGCTCGTCATTCAGTACTTC. Protein product: CASSYEAGLVIQYF.

The V and J genes are TRBV11-2 and TRBJ2-7; 8 bases agree with TRBD1. The CDR3 has 14 amino acids. Germline CDR1 SGHAT, CDR2 FQNNGV. The trim removed 4 bases at V and 1 base at J, leaving 3 bases unmatched. CDR3 amino acids: CASSSGQGSYEQYF. The CDR3 nucleotides are TGTGCCAGCAGCTCTGGACAGGGATCCTACGAGCAGTACTTC.

This rearrangement joins TRBV19 to TRBJ1-2; D not certain. This CDR3 has 13 residues. Germline V CDR1 and CDR2: LNHDA, SQIVND (reference sequence). The V gene lost 0 bases and the J gene lost 3 bases, with 5 bases spanning the gap. The CDR3 here is CASSIDLDYGYTF. CDR3 bases: TGTGCCAGTAGTATAGATCTTGACTATGGCTACACCTTC.

J is TRBJ1-2 and V is TRBV19; 8 nucleotides align to TRBD1. CDR3 length equals 14 residues. CDR1 is LNHDA, CDR2 SQIVND, per germline (reference sequence). The V segment lost 10 bases and the J segment 0 bases; nucleotides outside the gene matches: 7. DNA of the CDR3: TGTGCCACCGCCCAGGGGGCAGCTAACTATGGCTACACCTTC. Protein sequence: CATAQGAANYGYTF.

The chain combines TRBV29-1 with TRBJ2-7; 11 positions agree with TRBD2. The CDR3 spans 14 residues. CDR1 SQVTM and CDR2 ANQGSEA come from the germline V gene. J lost 5 bases, V lost 5 bases, and 8 bases had no gene match. The CDR3 DNA reads as TGCAGCGTTCGCCACCGACTAGCGGGACACGAGCAGTACTTC. It is translated as CSVRHRLAGHEQYF.

The gene calls are TRBV19 and TRBJ2-5; D is perhaps TRBD2 (6 bases). Trimming removed 3 bases from V and 3 bases from J, with 14 bases in between. The V gene's germline CDR1 is LNHDA and CDR2 SQIVND (reference sequence). The CDR3 extends over 15 amino acids. The CDR3: CASSIGGTLEETQYF. The CDR3 nucleotides read TGTGCCAGTAGTATCGGCGGGACCCTGGAAGAGACCCAGTACTTC. The full variable domain, with the rest looked up from reference TRBV19 and TRBJ2-5, is DGGITQSPKYLFRKEGQNVTLSCEQNLNHDAMYWYRQDPGQGLRLIYYSQIVNDFQKGDIAEGYSVSREKKESFPLTVTSAQKNPTAFYLCASSIGGTLEETQYFGPGTRLLVL.

The chain has TRBV9 and TRBJ1-2; 7 bases fit TRBD1. The V gene's germline CDR1 is SGDLS and CDR2 YYNGEE. With 2 bases clipped from V and 8 bases from J, the junction kept 12 bases outside the gene matches. This CDR3 is built from 15 residues. CDR3 sequence: CASSVSGGGFVGYTF. Here the CDR3 DNA reads TGTGCCAGCAGCGTCTCAGGGGGTGGATTTGTCGGCTACACCTTC.

The V gene is TRBV29-1, the J gene TRBJ2-2, with D hard to call. The CDR3 contains 12 residues. Deletions cut 0 bases from V and 7 bases from J, with 6 bases between. Germline CDR1 reads SQVTM; CDR2 reads ANQGSEA. CDR3 amino acids: CSVEDPIGELFF. CDR3 nucleotides: TGCAGCGTTGAAGACCCTATCGGGGAGCTGTTTTTT.

The V and J genes are TRBV6-9 and TRBJ2-2; 11 nucleotides agree with TRBD2. In germline, CDR1 is MNHGY, CDR2 SVAAGI. J was trimmed by 5 bases and V by 6 bases; bases with no gene match: 5. The CDR3 runs to 15 residues. In nucleotides, the CDR3 is TGTGCCAGCAGCCGACTAGCGGGATTGACCGGGGAGCTGTTTTTT. Translating gives CASSRLAGLTGELFF.

This sequence joins TRBV12-5 and TRBJ2-7; D call uncertain. Germline V gene data show CDR1 as LGHNT and CDR2 as FRNRAP. The CDR3 extends over 15 amino acids. The germline V and J ends were trimmed by 5 bases and 0 bases, with 14 bases remaining between them. For the CDR3, the DNA is TGTGCTAGTGGTCCACCCTGGTCGAGCTCCTACGAGCAGTACTTC. Translation gives CASGPPWSSSYEQYF.

The chain combines TRBV7-9 with TRBJ2-3; no definite D call. In germline, CDR1 is SEHNR, CDR2 FQNEAQ (reference sequence). V lost 6 bases and J 6 bases, leaving 16 bases between the germline ends. This CDR3 comprises 14 residues. CDR3 protein: CASRPSRPGDTQYF. In nucleotides, the CDR3 is TGTGCCAGCAGACCAAGCAGACCTGGGGATACGCAGTATTTT.

In this sample, this clone turned up a few times. The chain employs TRBV18 and TRBJ1-1; the D is unclear. CDR3 size: 12 residues. The ends were cut back, 3 bases at V and 5 bases at J, with 7 bases in the middle. The germline V gene has CDR1 KGHSH and CDR2 LQKENI. Here the CDR3 reads CASSPIGTEAFF. Written as DNA, the CDR3 is TGTGCCAGCTCACCCATTGGGACTGAAGCTTTCTTT.

Only a few counts were recorded for this clone. The chain recombines TRBV9 with TRBJ2-7, with unresolved D. Between the trimmed V and J ends, which lost 1 base and 2 bases, there was a span of 10 bases. The germline V gene has CDR1 SGDLS and CDR2 YYNGEE. The CDR3 length is 14 residues. Here the CDR3 DNA reads TGTGCCAGCAGCGTATTTCCAGAACCCTACGAGCAGTACTTC. Protein sequence: CASSVFPEPYEQYF.

The chain carries TRBV21-1 and TRBJ2-7; TRBD2, the table's D call, lacks a check against the DNA. TRBV21-1 is an annotated pseudogene. CDR3 length: 13 amino acids. The CDR3 nucleotides are TGTGCCAGCAGCCTAAGGCCTGCGGGCGAGCAGTACTTC. Translation: CASSLRPAGEQYF.

This clone was recorded once. This chain connects TRBV9 to TRBJ1-2; 8 bases align to TRBD1. V shed 3 bases and J 7 bases; nucleotides not matched to a gene: 11. Germline values: CDR1 SGDLS, CDR2 YYNGEE. This CDR3 has 15 amino acids. The CDR3 DNA is TGTGCCAGCAGCGGGGATTTAAGGCAGGGGGCTGGCTACACCTTC. Encoded protein: CASSGDLRQGAGYTF.

In this sample, this clone turned up a few times. The J gene is TRBJ2-5, the V gene TRBV11-2, with D tentatively TRBD1 or TRBD2 (5 bases each). V dropped 1 base and J dropped 6 bases, with 12 bases sitting between them. The CDR3 totals 14 residues. The germline V gene has CDR1 SGHAT and CDR2 FQNNGV. The CDR3 spells CASSLVGGVKTQYF. The CDR3 DNA reads TGTGCCAGCAGCTTAGTTGGGGGAGTAAAGACCCAGTACTTC.

The genes are TRBV11-2 and TRBJ2-3; D might be TRBD1 or TRBD2, each matching 5 bases. This CDR3 spans 14 amino acids. V was pared by 1 base and J by 6 bases, with 11 bases between. CDR1 and CDR2 (germline): SGHAT, FQNNGV. The CDR3 DNA sequence: TGTGCCAGCAGCTTAGGGGGGAGTGGCGATACGCAGTATTTT. Translating gives CASSLGGSGDTQYF.